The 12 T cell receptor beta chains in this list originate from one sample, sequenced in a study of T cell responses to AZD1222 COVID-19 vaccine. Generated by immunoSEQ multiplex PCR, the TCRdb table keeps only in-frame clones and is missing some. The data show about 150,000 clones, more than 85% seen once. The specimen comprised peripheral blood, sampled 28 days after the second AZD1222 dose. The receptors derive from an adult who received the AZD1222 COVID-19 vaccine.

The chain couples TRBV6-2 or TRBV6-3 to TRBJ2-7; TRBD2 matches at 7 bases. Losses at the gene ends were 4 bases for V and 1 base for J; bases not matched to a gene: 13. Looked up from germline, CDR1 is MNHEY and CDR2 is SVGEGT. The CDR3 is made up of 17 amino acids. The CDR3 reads CASSFYPGREGSYEQYF. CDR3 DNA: TGTGCCAGCAGTTTCTATCCGGGAAGGGAGGGGTCCTACGAGCAGTACTTC.

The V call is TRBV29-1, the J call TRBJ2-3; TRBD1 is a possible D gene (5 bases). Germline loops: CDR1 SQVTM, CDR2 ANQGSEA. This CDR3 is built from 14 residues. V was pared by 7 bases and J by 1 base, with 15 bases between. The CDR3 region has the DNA TGCAGCGCGGAGAGGCAGGGCGGCACAGATACGCAGTATTTT. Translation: CSAERQGGTDTQYF.

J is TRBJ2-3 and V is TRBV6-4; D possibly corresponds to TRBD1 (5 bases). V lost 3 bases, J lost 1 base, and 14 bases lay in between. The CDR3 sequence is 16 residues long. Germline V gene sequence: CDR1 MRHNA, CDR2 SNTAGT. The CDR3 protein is CASSERAEGGTDTQYF. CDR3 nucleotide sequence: TGTGCCAGCAGTGAAAGGGCGGAAGGGGGCACAGATACGCAGTATTTT.

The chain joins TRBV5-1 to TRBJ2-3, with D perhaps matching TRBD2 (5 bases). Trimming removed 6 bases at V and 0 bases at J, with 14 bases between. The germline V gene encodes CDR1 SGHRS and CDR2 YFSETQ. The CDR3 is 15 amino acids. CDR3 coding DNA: TGCGCCAGCAAAGCGGAGGTCCGAAGCACAGATACGCAGTATTTT. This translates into CASKAEVRSTDTQYF.

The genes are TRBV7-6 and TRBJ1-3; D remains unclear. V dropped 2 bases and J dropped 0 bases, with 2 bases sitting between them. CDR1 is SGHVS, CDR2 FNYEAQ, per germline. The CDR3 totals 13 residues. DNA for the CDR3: TGTGCCAGCAGCTTAAGCTCTGGAAACACCATATATTTT. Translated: CASSLSSGNTIYF.

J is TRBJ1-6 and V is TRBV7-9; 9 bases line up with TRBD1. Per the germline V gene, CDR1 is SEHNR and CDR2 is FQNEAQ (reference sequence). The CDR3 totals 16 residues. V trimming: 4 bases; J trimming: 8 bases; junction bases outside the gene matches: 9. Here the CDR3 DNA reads TGTGCCAGCAGCTCCCCTCCGGGACAGGGTTATTCACCCCTCCACTTT. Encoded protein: CASSSPPGQGYSPLHF.

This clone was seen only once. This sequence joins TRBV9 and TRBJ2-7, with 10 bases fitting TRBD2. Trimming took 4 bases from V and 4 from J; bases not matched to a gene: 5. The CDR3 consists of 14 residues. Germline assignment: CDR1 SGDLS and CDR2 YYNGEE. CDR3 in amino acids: CASSPGLAEYEQYF. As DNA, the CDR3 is TGTGCCAGCAGCCCAGGACTAGCGGAGTACGAGCAGTACTTC.

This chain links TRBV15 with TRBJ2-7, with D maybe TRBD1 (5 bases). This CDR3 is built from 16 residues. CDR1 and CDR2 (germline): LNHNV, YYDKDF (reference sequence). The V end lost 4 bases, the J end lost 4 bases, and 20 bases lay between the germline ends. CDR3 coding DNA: TGTGCCACCAGCACCCCTCAAGGGGCCCTATCTTACGAGCAGTACTTC. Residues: CATSTPQGALSYEQYF.

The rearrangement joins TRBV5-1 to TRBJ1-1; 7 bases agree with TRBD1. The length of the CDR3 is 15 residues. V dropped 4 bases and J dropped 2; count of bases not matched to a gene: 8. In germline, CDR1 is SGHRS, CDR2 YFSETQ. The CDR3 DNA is TGCGCCAGCAGCGAACGGACAGGTGGTAACACTGAAGCTTTCTTT. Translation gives CASSERTGGNTEAFF.

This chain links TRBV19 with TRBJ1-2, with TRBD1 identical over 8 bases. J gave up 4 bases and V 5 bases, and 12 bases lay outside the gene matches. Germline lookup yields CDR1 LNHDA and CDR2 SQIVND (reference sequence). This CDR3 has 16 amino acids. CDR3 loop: CASSHPGGAHPYGYTF. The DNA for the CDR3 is TGTGCCAGTAGTCACCCAGGGGGCGCACATCCCTATGGCTACACCTTC.

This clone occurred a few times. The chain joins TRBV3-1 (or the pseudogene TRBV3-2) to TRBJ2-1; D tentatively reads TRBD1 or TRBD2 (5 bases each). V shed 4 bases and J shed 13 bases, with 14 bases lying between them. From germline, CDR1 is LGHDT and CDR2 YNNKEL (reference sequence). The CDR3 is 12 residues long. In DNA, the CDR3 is TGTGCCAGCAGCCTCCATGACGGGACCCAGTTCTTC. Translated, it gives CASSLHDGTQFF.

CDR3 in DNA: TGTGCCAGCAGAAAAGGCACAGATACGCAGTATTTT. The encoded protein is CASRKGTDTQYF. The chain employs TRBV27 and TRBJ2-3; D not certain. Germline CDR1 MNHEY, CDR2 SMNVEV (reference sequence). V was pared by 6 bases and J by 1 base, with 5 bases between. The CDR3 has 12 residues.